The T cell receptor beta chain under discussion was sequenced for a study of blood T cell repertoires in COVID-19. Turning to the study itself: Samples of COVID-19 (acute and convalescent) were obtained from the United States, Italy and Spain.

Source study methods: Nucleated cell number was recorded as an estimate derived from reference gene primer amplification. The table came from immunoSEQ multiplex PCR; TCRdb's copy has only in-frame clones and leaves some out. V, J and clone size reflect that table, while D and trimming were determined from the DNA. The sample has 150,000 to 200,000 clones, about 90% seen once. Sequences were obtained from peripheral blood. This TCR was recovered from a man in his sixties or seventies with active or convalescent COVID-19.

CDR3 sequence: CASSTGTGLEKLFF. The CDR3 DNA follows: TGTGCCAGCAGCACCGGGACAGGTCTGGAAAAACTGTTTTTT. V and J are TRBV2 and TRBJ1-4; TRBD1 matches at 8 bases. This CDR3 region has 14 residues. The germline V gene has CDR1 SNHLY and CDR2 FYNNEI. The ends lost 6 bases at V and 8 bases at J; junction bases unmatched: 8.